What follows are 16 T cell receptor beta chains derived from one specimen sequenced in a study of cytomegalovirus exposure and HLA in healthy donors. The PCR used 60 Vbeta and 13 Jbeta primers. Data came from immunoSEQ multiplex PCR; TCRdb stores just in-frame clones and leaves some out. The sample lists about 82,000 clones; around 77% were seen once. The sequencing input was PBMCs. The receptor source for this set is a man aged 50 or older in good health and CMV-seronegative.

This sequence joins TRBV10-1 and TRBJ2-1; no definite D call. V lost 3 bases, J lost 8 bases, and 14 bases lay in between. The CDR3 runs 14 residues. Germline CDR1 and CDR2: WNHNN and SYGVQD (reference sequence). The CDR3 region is CASSEIWATDEQFF. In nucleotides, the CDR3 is TGCGCCAGCAGTGAAATCTGGGCCACCGATGAGCAGTTCTTC.

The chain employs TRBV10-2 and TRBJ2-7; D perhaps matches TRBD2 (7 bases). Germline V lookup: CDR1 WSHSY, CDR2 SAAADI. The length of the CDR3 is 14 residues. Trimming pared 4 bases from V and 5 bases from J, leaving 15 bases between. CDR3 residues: CASSALGGLNEQYF. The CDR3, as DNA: TGCGCCAGCAGTGCCCTGGGGGGGCTCAACGAGCAGTACTTC.

The CDR3 nucleotides are TGTGCCAGCAGCTTGGCTCCGGGAAACGAGCAGTACTTC. This sequence encodes CASSLAPGNEQYF. J is TRBJ2-7 and V is TRBV5-4; TRBD2 is a possible D gene (5 bases). From germline, CDR1 is SGHNT and CDR2 YYREEE (reference sequence). This CDR3 contains 13 residues. Deletions cut 0 bases from V and 5 bases from J, with 9 bases between.

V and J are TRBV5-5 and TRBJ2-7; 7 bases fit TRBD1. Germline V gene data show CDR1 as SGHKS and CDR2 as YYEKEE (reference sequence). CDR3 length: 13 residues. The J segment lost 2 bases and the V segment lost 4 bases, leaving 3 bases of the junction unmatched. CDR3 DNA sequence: TGTGCCAGCAGCCTAACAGGGGCCTACGAGCAGTACTTC. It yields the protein CASSLTGAYEQYF.

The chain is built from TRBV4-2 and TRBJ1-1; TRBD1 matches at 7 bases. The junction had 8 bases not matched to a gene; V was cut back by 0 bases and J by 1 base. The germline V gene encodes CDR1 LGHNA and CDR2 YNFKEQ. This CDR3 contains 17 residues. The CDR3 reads CASSQDLRRQGNTEAFF. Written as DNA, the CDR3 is TGTGCCAGCAGCCAAGATCTAAGGAGACAGGGGAACACTGAAGCTTTCTTT.

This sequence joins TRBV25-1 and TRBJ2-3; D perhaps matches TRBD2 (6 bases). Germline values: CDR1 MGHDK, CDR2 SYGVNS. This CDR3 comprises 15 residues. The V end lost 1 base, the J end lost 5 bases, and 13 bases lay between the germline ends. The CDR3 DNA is TGTGCCAGCAGTGAATTAGGGGTAGCGGAAGATACGCAGTATTTT. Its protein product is CASSELGVAEDTQYF.

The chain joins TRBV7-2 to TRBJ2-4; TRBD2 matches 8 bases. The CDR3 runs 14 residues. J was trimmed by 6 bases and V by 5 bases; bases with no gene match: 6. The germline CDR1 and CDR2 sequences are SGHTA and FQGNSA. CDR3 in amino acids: CASSLGGALNIQYF. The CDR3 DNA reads TGTGCCAGCAGCCTCGGGGGGGCCCTAAACATTCAGTACTTC.

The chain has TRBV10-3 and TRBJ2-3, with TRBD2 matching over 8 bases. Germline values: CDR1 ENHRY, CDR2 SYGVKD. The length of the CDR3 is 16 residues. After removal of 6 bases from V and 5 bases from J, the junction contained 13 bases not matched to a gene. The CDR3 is CAIRDPSRGDGDTQYF. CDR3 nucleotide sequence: TGTGCCATCAGGGACCCTTCGCGGGGGGATGGAGATACGCAGTATTTT.

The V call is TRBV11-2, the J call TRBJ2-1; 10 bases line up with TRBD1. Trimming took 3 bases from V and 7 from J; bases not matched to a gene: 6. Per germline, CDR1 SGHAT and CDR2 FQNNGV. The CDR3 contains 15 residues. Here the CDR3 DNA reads TGTGCCAGCAGCTTCCCGGGACAGGGGAGGAATGAGCAGTTCTTC. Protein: CASSFPGQGRNEQFF.

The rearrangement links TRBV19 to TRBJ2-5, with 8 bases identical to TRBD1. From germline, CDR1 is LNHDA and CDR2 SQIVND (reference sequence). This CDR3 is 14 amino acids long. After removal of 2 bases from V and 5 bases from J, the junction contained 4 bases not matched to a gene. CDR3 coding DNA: TGTGCCAGTAGTATAAGGACAGGGACGGAGACCCAGTACTTC. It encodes CASSIRTGTETQYF.

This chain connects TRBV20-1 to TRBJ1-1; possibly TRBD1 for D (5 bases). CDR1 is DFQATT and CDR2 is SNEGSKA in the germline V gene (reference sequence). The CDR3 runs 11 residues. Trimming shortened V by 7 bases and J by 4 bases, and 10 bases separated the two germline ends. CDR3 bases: TGCAGTGTGGAGGGGTCCACTGAAGCTTTCTTT. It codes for CSVEGSTEAFF.

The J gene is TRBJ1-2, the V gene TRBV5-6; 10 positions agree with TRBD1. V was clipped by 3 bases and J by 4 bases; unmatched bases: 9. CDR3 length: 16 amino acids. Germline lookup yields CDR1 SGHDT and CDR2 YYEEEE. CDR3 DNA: TGTGCCAGCAGCTCGTCCGGGACAGGGGCCTCCTATGGCTACACCTTC. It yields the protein CASSSSGTGASYGYTF.

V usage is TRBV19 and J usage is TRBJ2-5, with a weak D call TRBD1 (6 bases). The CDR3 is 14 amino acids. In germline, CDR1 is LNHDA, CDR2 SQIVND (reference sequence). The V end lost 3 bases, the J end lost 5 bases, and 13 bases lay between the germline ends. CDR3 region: CASSILDRSETQYF. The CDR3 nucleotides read TGTGCCAGTAGTATTCTCGACAGGTCGGAGACCCAGTACTTC.

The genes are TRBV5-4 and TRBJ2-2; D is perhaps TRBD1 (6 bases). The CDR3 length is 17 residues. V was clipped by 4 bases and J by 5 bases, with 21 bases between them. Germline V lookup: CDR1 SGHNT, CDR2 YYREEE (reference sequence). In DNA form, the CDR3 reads TGTGCCAGCAGCACAAGCCTTGACCAGGGGTTAACCGGGGAGCTGTTTTTT. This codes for CASSTSLDQGLTGELFF.

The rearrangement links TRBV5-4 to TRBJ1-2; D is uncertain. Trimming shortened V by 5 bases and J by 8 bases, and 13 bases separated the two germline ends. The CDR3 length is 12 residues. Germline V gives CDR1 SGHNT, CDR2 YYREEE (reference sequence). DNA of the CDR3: TGTGCCAGCAGGACCAATGAGGCCGGCTACACCTTC. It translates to CASRTNEAGYTF.

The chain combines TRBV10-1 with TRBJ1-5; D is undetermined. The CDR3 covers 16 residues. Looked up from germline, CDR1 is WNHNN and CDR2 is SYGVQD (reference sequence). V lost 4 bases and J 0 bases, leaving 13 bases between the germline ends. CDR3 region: CASSATVGVSNQPQHF. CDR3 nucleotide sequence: TGCGCCAGCAGTGCAACGGTCGGGGTTAGCAATCAGCCCCAGCATTTT.